These 27 T cell receptor beta chains share one sample of origin, sequenced in a study of T cells after yellow fever vaccination. Each CDR3 protein is one row after TCRdb ran MiXCR on the 5' RACE reads. This sample has some 350,000 distinct CDR3 sequences, with over 5% found just once. The sample in question was PBMCs, obtained 5 days after the yellow fever booster vaccination. The receptor set was obtained from a man aged 30 to 39 who received the YFV17D yellow fever vaccine.

The chain combines TRBV5-1 with TRBJ2-7; the D call may be TRBD1 or TRBD2 (5 bases each). Germline loops: CDR1 SGHRS, CDR2 YFSETQ. Trimming removed 4 bases from V and 0 bases from J, with 11 bases in between. This CDR3 comprises 14 residues. CDR3 nucleotide sequence: TGCGCCAGCAGCGCCGGGGACGGCTCCTACGAGCAGTACTTC. It codes for CASSAGDGSYEQYF.

This clonotype was seen many times. This chain connects TRBV27 to TRBJ2-2; D perhaps matches TRBD1 (5 bases). The V gene's germline CDR1 is MNHEY and CDR2 SMNVEV (reference sequence). V was clipped by 6 bases and J by 3 bases, with 14 bases between them. The CDR3 sequence is 15 residues long. The CDR3 here is CASRKGLSYTGELFF. The CDR3 DNA sequence: TGTGCCAGCAGGAAGGGGCTCTCGTACACCGGGGAGCTGTTTTTT.

This clonotype was seen a few times. The rearrangement joins TRBV20-1 to TRBJ2-7; a weak D match, TRBD1 (5 bases). Trimming pared 8 bases from V and 3 bases from J, leaving 20 bases between. CDR1 DFQATT and CDR2 SNEGSKA come from the germline V gene (reference sequence). CDR3 length: 14 residues. CDR3 residues: CSRTNRLSGYEQYF. In DNA form, the CDR3 reads TGCAGTCGGACCAACAGGCTTTCGGGCTACGAGCAGTACTTC.

This clonotype has only a few counts. The CDR3 DNA follows: TGTGCCAGCAGCTTGTATCTGGGCTTCTACGAGCAGTACTTC. Its protein is CASSLYLGFYEQYF. The rearrangement joins TRBV5-5 to TRBJ2-7; D unclear. Per the germline V gene, CDR1 is SGHKS and CDR2 is YYEKEE (reference sequence). This CDR3 spans 14 amino acids. Trimming left V 1 base short and J 3 bases short, with 11 bases between.

This clonotype came up a few times. V is TRBV7-2 and J is TRBJ2-3; the D is unclear. The V end lost 4 bases, the J end lost 2 bases, and 16 bases lay between the germline ends. Germline CDR1 SGHTA, CDR2 FQGNSA. The length of the CDR3 is 16 residues. The CDR3 spells CASSSHVGLHTDTQYF. CDR3 in DNA: TGTGCCAGCAGCTCCCACGTAGGGCTGCACACAGATACGCAGTATTTT.

A word on this clonotype: A clone one base away is much larger, so this may be a read error. The chain is built from TRBV6-5 and TRBJ2-7; maybe TRBD1 (6 bases). The CDR3 is 12 amino acids. V lost 10 bases and J 5 bases, leaving 15 bases between the germline ends. Germline values: CDR1 MNHEY, CDR2 SVGAGI. The CDR3 region has the DNA TGTGCCATTATGACAGGCTCGAACGAGCAGTACTTC. It yields the protein CAIMTGSNEQYF.

At least ten counts were recorded for this clonotype. The V and J genes are TRBV20-1 and TRBJ2-7; maybe TRBD2 (6 bases). This CDR3 contains 13 residues. Germline lookup yields CDR1 DFQATT and CDR2 SNEGSKA (reference sequence). V was pared by 4 bases and J by 1 base, with 11 bases between. The CDR3 coding sequence is TGCAGTGCTACTCGGGAGCTATCCTACGAGCAGTACTTC. Translating it yields CSATRELSYEQYF.

Ten or more counts support this clonotype. The gene calls are TRBV6-5 and TRBJ2-1; possible D gene TRBD2, 6 bases. Trimming took off 4 bases at V and 9 bases at J, with 19 bases between the two ends. From germline, CDR1 is MNHEY and CDR2 SVGAGI. The CDR3 is 15 amino acids. CDR3 in DNA: TGTGCCAGCAGTTCAGCTAGCGCAGGTGGTAGTGAGCAGTTCTTC. Its protein is CASSSASAGGSEQFF.

The rearrangement joins TRBV5-1 to TRBJ2-7; weak D call: TRBD1 (6 bases). V was trimmed by 4 bases and J by 2 bases, leaving 16 bases between them. Looked up from germline, CDR1 is SGHRS and CDR2 is YFSETQ. The CDR3 extends over 15 amino acids. CDR3 bases: TGCGCCAGCAGCCGGACCGAGACAGGTGCCTACGAGCAGTACTTC. This codes for CASSRTETGAYEQYF. Together with reference TRBV5-1 and TRBJ2-7, the CDR3 gives the full variable domain: KAGVTQTPRYLIKTRGQQVTLSCSPISGHRSVSWYQQTPGQGLQFLFEYFSETQRNKGNFPGRFSGRQFSNSRSEMNVSTLELGDSALYLCASSRTETGAYEQYFGPGTRLTVT.

V usage is TRBV6-2 or TRBV6-3 and J usage is TRBJ2-1; 10 bases are a match to TRBD1. Germline CDR1 reads MNHEY; CDR2 reads SVGEGT. The J segment lost 5 bases and the V segment lost 6 bases, leaving 7 bases of the junction unmatched. The CDR3 contains 15 residues. This CDR3 is CASRLPGQGNNEQFF. In DNA form, the CDR3 reads TGTGCCAGCAGGCTCCCGGGACAGGGGAACAATGAGCAGTTCTTC.

This chain uses TRBV7-2 with TRBJ1-2, with D possibly matching TRBD1 (5 bases). With 1 base removed from V and 13 bases from J, the gap between germline ends came to 13 bases. The CDR3 covers 12 residues. The germline CDR1 and CDR2 sequences are SGHTA and FQGNSA. The CDR3 nucleotides read TGTGCCAGCAGCTTAGAGGTGGGGCTGTGCACCTTC. Amino acid sequence: CASSLEVGLCTF.

This chain joins TRBV4-3 and TRBJ2-3, with TRBD2 matching 12 bases. V lost 5 bases and J lost 5; bases outside the gene matches: 8. This CDR3 is built from 16 residues. The germline V gene encodes CDR1 LGHNA and CDR2 YSLEER. CDR3 region: CASSKTSGRPLDTQYF. The CDR3 bases are TGCGCCAGCAGCAAGACTAGCGGGAGACCATTAGATACGCAGTATTTT.

In its sample, this clonotype was seen many times. This rearrangement joins TRBV7-2 to TRBJ1-6; 9 nucleotides line up with TRBD1. J gave up 4 bases and V 4 bases, and 2 bases lay outside the gene matches. The CDR3 runs to 15 residues. CDR1 and CDR2 (germline): SGHTA, FQGNSA. The CDR3 sequence: CASSSGQGYNSPLHF. CDR3 bases: TGTGCCAGCAGCTCCGGACAGGGGTATAATTCACCCCTCCACTTT.

In this sample, this clonotype turned up a few times. The chain recombines TRBV3-1 with TRBJ2-7; D unclear. CDR1 is LGHDT, CDR2 YNNKEL, per germline (reference sequence). V lost 5 bases and J lost 2, with 10 bases in between. The CDR3 spans 13 residues. CDR3: CASSVRDPYEQYF. The CDR3, as DNA: TGTGCCAGCAGCGTCAGAGACCCCTACGAGCAGTACTTC.

This clonotype showed up just a few times. The chain couples TRBV20-1 to TRBJ1-2; D gene unclear. CDR3 length: 12 residues. Trimming shortened V by 0 bases and J by 12 bases, and 14 bases separated the two germline ends. Germline CDR1 DFQATT, CDR2 SNEGSKA (reference sequence). The CDR3 loop reads CSAREGPEVHTF. CDR3 sequence (DNA): TGCAGTGCTAGAGAAGGACCAGAAGTTCACACCTTC.

This clonotype was seen ten or more times. The chain combines TRBV6-1 with TRBJ2-1; D gene ambiguous. CDR3 length: 15 residues. The germline V and J ends were trimmed by 6 bases and 4 bases, with 16 bases remaining between them. Per germline, CDR1 MNHNS and CDR2 SASEGT. The CDR3 is CASSWASTEYNEQFF. CDR3 DNA: TGTGCCAGCAGCTGGGCTTCGACGGAGTACAATGAGCAGTTCTTC.

The chain couples TRBV3-1 to TRBJ1-6; 7 bases agree with TRBD1. Germline CDR1 reads LGHDT; CDR2 reads YNNKEL (reference sequence). The ends lost 7 bases at V and 10 bases at J; junction bases unmatched: 13. The CDR3 length is 15 residues. The CDR3 sequence: CASTQVGQRLSPLHF. The CDR3 nucleotides are TGTGCCAGCACCCAGGTGGGACAGCGTTTATCACCCCTCCACTTT.

Ten or more counts support this clonotype. The chain couples TRBV12-3 or TRBV12-4 to TRBJ2-5; D is perhaps TRBD1 (6 bases). CDR3 size: 13 residues. Trimming pared 5 bases from V and 5 bases from J, leaving 12 bases between. The CDR3 is CASSPQGHETQYF. CDR3 DNA: TGTGCCAGCAGTCCCCAGGGACATGAGACCCAGTACTTC.

The V and J genes are TRBV6-5 and TRBJ2-7, with D hard to call. The CDR3 totals 13 residues. Trimming shortened V by 0 bases and J by 4 bases, and 7 bases separated the two germline ends. Germline V gives CDR1 MNHEY, CDR2 SVGAGI. This chain's CDR3 is CASSYSERYEQYF. DNA of the CDR3: TGTGCCAGCAGTTACTCTGAGAGGTACGAGCAGTACTTC.

J is TRBJ1-6 and V is TRBV20-1, with D possibly TRBD1 on 6 matching bases. Germline values: CDR1 DFQATT, CDR2 SNEGSKA (reference sequence). Trimming pared 6 bases from V and 6 bases from J, leaving 15 bases between. The CDR3 runs 14 residues. The CDR3 nucleotides are TGCAGTGCGAAATCCACAGGGTTTAATTCACCCCTCCACTTT. Its protein product is CSAKSTGFNSPLHF.

This clonotype was detected only a few times. This chain joins TRBV5-1 and TRBJ2-3, with D hard to call. V gave up 2 bases and J gave up 1 base, with 14 bases separating them. In germline, CDR1 is SGHRS, CDR2 YFSETQ. This CDR3 comprises 16 residues. Here the CDR3 DNA reads TGCGCCAGCAGCTTCGGAGCGCTCCCCCGCACAGATACGCAGTATTTT. Amino acid sequence: CASSFGALPRTDTQYF.

This clonotype was seen at least ten times. The rearrangement links TRBV5-1 to TRBJ2-5, with D unresolved. The germline V gene encodes CDR1 SGHRS and CDR2 YFSETQ. V was trimmed by 4 bases and J by 4 bases, leaving 5 bases between them. This CDR3 has 11 residues. The CDR3 region is CASSVSETQYF. CDR3 in DNA: TGCGCCAGCAGCGTTTCAGAGACCCAGTACTTC.

The chain joins TRBV29-1 to TRBJ1-1; D is perhaps TRBD1 (5 bases). CDR1 is SQVTM, CDR2 ANQGSEA, per germline. There are 13 residues in the CDR3. V was trimmed by 2 bases and J by 1 base, leaving 8 bases between them. The CDR3 loop is CSVERGSNTEAFF. DNA of the CDR3: TGCAGCGTTGAACGGGGCTCGAACACTGAAGCTTTCTTT.

This clonotype was observed at least ten times. The CDR3 DNA is TGTGCCAGCAGCTTAGGAGCGGGGGGCTACTACGAGCAGTACTTC. Its protein product is CASSLGAGGYYEQYF. The chain has TRBV7-9 and TRBJ2-7, with 9 bases aligning to TRBD2. Germline V gene data show CDR1 as SEHNR and CDR2 as FQNEAQ (reference sequence). Unmatched junction bases numbered 4, after V lost 1 base and J lost 3 bases. This CDR3 spans 15 amino acids.

This clonotype has a count of ten or more. The chain couples TRBV20-1 to TRBJ2-5, with TRBD1 matching 11 bases. V shed 0 bases and J 7 bases; nucleotides not matched to a gene: 7. The CDR3 sequence is 15 residues long. CDR1 is DFQATT and CDR2 is SNEGSKA in the germline V gene (reference sequence). The CDR3 DNA reads as TGCAGTGCTAGAGATCCGGACAGGGGGCCGGGGACCCAGTACTTC. This translates into CSARDPDRGPGTQYF.

This clonotype appeared a few times. This chain joins TRBV23-1 and TRBJ2-3, with TRBD2 identical over 11 bases. TRBV23-1 is an ORF; its function is uncertain. The CDR3 covers 17 residues. The V and J ends lost 10 bases and 3 bases, in that order; junction bases with no gene match: 15. The DNA for the CDR3 is TGCGCCATCCCTGGGGGCGCCGGGACTAGCGGAACAGATACGCAGTATTTT. Translating gives CAIPGGAGTSGTDTQYF.

V usage is TRBV20-1 and J usage is TRBJ2-5, with D unclear. Germline lookup yields CDR1 DFQATT and CDR2 SNEGSKA (reference sequence). Deletions cut 3 bases from V and 0 bases from J, with 14 bases between. This CDR3 comprises 15 residues. CDR3 bases: TGCAGTGCTAGTTTACCATCATCGTACCAAGAGACCCAGTACTTC. This translates into CSASLPSSYQETQYF.